This T cell receptor beta chain was found in a study of CD8 T cells in Susac syndrome. Study-level results: The study conceded that its TCR sequencing and HLA analysis involved relatively few individuals.

Sequencing of TCR beta was performed on blood CD8+ and CD4+ T cells. A quantity of about 0.5 to 1 ug RNA underwent reverse transcription using random hexamers. Amplification of TCR beta CDR3 was carried out by immunoSEQ multiplex PCR, which covered 54 Vbeta and 13 Jbeta segments. Using its own MiXCR run on the immunoSEQ multiplex PCR reads, TCRdb lists one record per CDR3 protein. The table lists some 100,000 distinct CDR3 sequences, about 95% of them singletons. The CDR3 extends over 13 amino acids. Germline V gives CDR1 MDHEN, CDR2 SYDVKM. Trimming pared 3 bases from V and 8 bases from J, leaving 13 bases between. As concerns this clonotype: Its antigen is currently unknown.

Sequencing was carried out using CD4+ T cells from PBMCs. The clonotype originates from a human donor in good health. The chain carries TRBV28 and TRBJ1-1; D remains ambiguous. CDR3: CASSLAISGEAFF. The CDR3 bases are TGTGCCAGCAGTTTGGCAATCTCTGGGGAAGCTTTCTTT.